This T cell receptor beta chain was retrieved from a study of low-dose radiotherapy and immunotherapy resistance in tumors. A word on this clonotype: It is unclear where the CDR3 begins or ends on the DNA, so no DNA is shown, and the CDR3 is as TCRdb lists it.

The CDR3 is made up of 16 amino acids, end residues included. From germline, CDR1 is SGHTS and CDR2 YDEGEE. cDNA synthesis used a TRAV/TRBV-specific primer set for both chains. A roughly 20-cycle PCR with a constant-region primer and V-primer adapter amplified TCRs. Via MiXCR, TCRdb re-called the reads, giving one row per CDR3 protein. The repertoire includes approximately 100,000 distinct CDR3 sequences, 20% to 25% of them detected once, and 4.1% sits in the top ten. Time point described: after trial treatment. Treatment noted: LDRT plus nivolumab, ipilimumab, low-dose cyclophosphamide and aspirin (RACIN trial). The study gave donors nivolumab, ipilimumab, aspirin, low-dose cyclophosphamide and low-dose radiotherapy.

This TCR was sampled from a male donor with prostate cancer. V usage is TRBV5-8 and J usage is TRBJ2-2; TRBD1 was called by the table and not checked on the DNA. The source was PBMCs, collected after low-dose radiotherapy plus immunotherapy. CDR3 protein: CASSLRGGSTGELFFF.